This paragraph reports one T cell receptor (beta chain). This sample is part of a study of blood T cell repertoires in COVID-19. Germline values: CDR1 KGHSH, CDR2 LQKENI. With 3 bases clipped from V and 6 bases from J, the junction kept 14 bases outside the gene matches. The CDR3 is 18 amino acids. Assay used: immunoSEQ multiplex PCR; TCRdb lists only in-frame clones, some missing. This table holds 200,000 to 250,000 clones, roughly 87% found once. The specimen was peripheral blood. This sequence originates from a man aged 35 to 55 with active or convalescent COVID-19. The chain has TRBV18 and TRBJ1-6; TRBD1 matches 7 bases. CDR3 coding DNA: TGTGCCAGCTCACCGCGAAGCGGGCAGGGGGTCGGTAATTCACCCCTCCACTTT. The encoded protein is CASSPRSGQGVGNSPLHF.